The 6 T cell receptor beta chains given below trace back to one sample, sequenced in a study of blood T cells in healthy people across ages. Then a second PCR, running about 7 to 11 cycles, was carried out with a sample-barcoded 5' primer and a J-beta primer mix. Each CDR3 protein is one row after TCRdb ran MiXCR on the 5' RACE reads. The sample holds 780,000 or so distinct CDR3 sequences, about 48% seen once. Sequencing was carried out using blood. These receptors were collected from an older man in good health.

This chain uses TRBV3-1 with TRBJ1-5; 8 bases align to TRBD1. The CDR3 is 17 amino acids. Germline assignment: CDR1 LGHDT and CDR2 YNNKEL (reference sequence). V lost 1 base to trimming and J lost 9 bases; unmatched junction nucleotides: 14. The CDR3 DNA is TGTGCCAGCAGCCAAGCACAGGACAGGGCACGGTCGGGGCCCCAGCATTTT. Translating gives CASSQAQDRARSGPQHF.

The V call is TRBV20-1, the J call TRBJ2-3; 8 bases match TRBD2. This CDR3 has 15 amino acids. V trimming: 0 bases; J trimming: 5 bases; junction bases outside the gene matches: 7. Germline assignment: CDR1 DFQATT and CDR2 SNEGSKA (reference sequence). Written as DNA, the CDR3 is TGCAGTGCTAGAGATTCCGGGCTAGCGGGAGATACGCAGTATTTT. As protein: CSARDSGLAGDTQYF.

CDR3 in amino acids: CASSRTPYGATDTQYF. The CDR3 nucleotides are TGTGCCAGCAGCCGAACACCCTACGGAGCCACGGATACGCAGTATTTT. The V and J genes are TRBV6-2 or TRBV6-3 and TRBJ2-3; D not certain. Trimming took off 6 bases at V and 6 bases at J, with 22 bases between the two ends. This CDR3 region has 16 residues. In germline, CDR1 is MNHEY, CDR2 SVGEGT.

This clonotype was counted a single time. The V call is TRBV6-5, the J call TRBJ1-1; D is uncertain. The CDR3 has 13 amino acids. The germline V and J ends were trimmed by 2 bases and 3 bases, with 7 bases remaining between them. Germline CDR1 is MNHEY and CDR2 is SVGAGI. CDR3 nucleotides: TGTGCCAGCAGTTACGCGTCACACACTGAAGCTTTCTTT. It yields the protein CASSYASHTEAFF.

J is TRBJ2-7 and V is TRBV6-1; D tentatively reads TRBD1 or TRBD2 (5 bases each). Germline CDR1 is MNHNS and CDR2 is SASEGT. Trimming cost V 0 bases and J 2 bases, with 14 bases left between them. This CDR3 is 16 amino acids long. CDR3 residues: CASSEAGPGLAYEQYF. The CDR3 nucleotides read TGTGCCAGCAGTGAAGCGGGCCCGGGGCTAGCCTACGAGCAGTACTTC.

The chain is built from TRBV6-5 and TRBJ2-7; TRBD2 agrees at 8 bases. Germline trimming cut 5 bases from V and 1 base from J; bases unmatched to any gene: 7. Germline CDR1 is MNHEY and CDR2 is SVGAGI. This CDR3 comprises 15 residues. The CDR3 bases are TGTGCCAGCAGTCCCCGCGGGACTAGTTCCTACGAGCAGTACTTC. It yields the protein CASSPRGTSSYEQYF.